This T cell receptor beta chain was sequenced for a study of blood T cell repertoires in COVID-19. Study as a whole: The study drew acute and convalescent COVID-19 samples from the United States, Italy and Spain. In each case, the material was cDNA or gDNA derived from T cells, B-cell-depleted T cells, or PBMCs.

Profiled with immunoSEQ multiplex PCR; TCRdb holds only in-frame clones, not every one. The sample contains fewer than 150,000 clones, approximately 80% of which appear only once. Sequences were obtained from peripheral blood. This TCR derives from a man aged 50 to 60 with acute or convalescent COVID-19.

The DNA of the CDR3 is TGTGCCAGTAGGAAGTCGGGGACTAGCGGGGGCACCGGGGAGCTGTTTTTT. Residues: CASRKSGTSGGTGELFF. The genes are TRBV19 and TRBJ2-2; 14 positions match TRBD2. From germline, CDR1 is LNHDA and CDR2 SQIVND (reference sequence). The CDR3 is made up of 17 amino acids. Trimming cost V 6 bases and J 4 bases; bases outside gene matches: 7.